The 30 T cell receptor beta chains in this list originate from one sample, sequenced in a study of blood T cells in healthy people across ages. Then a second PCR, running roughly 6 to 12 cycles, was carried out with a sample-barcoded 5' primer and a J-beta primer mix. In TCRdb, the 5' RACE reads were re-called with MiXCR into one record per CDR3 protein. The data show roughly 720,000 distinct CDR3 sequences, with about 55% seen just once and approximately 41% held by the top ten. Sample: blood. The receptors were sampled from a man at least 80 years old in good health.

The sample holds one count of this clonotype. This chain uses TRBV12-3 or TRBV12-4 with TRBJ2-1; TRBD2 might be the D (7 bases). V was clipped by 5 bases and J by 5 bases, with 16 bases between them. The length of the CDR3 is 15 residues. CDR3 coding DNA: TGTGCCAGCAGTCCACCCCGGGGGGCGAACAATGAGCAGTTCTTC. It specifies CASSPPRGANNEQFF.

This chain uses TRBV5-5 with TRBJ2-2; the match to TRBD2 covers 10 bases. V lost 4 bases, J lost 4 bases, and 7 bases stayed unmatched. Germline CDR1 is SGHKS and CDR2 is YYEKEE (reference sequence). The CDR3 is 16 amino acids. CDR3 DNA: TGTGCCAGCAGCAAACTAGCGGGATTTGGCACCGGGGAGCTGTTTTTT. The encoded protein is CASSKLAGFGTGELFF.

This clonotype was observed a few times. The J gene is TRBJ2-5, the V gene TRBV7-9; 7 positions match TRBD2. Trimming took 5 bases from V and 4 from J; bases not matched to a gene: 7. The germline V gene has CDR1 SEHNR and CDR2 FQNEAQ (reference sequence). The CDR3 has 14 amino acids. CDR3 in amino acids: CASSPMGLRETQYF. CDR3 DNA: TGTGCCAGCAGCCCGATGGGACTACGAGAGACCCAGTACTTC.

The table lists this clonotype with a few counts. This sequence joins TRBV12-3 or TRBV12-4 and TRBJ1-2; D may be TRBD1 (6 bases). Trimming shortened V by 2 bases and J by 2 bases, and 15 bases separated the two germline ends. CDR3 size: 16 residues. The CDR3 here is CASSLPGQRMNYGYTF. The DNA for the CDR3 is TGTGCCAGCAGTTTACCCGGACAGCGGATGAACTATGGCTACACCTTC.

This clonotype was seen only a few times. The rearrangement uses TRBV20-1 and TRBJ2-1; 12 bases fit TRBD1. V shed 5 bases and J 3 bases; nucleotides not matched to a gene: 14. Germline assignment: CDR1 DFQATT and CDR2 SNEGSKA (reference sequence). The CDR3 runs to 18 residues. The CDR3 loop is CSAPLRGGTGGRYNEQFF. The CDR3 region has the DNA TGCAGTGCTCCCTTAAGGGGTGGGACAGGGGGCCGCTACAATGAGCAGTTCTTC.

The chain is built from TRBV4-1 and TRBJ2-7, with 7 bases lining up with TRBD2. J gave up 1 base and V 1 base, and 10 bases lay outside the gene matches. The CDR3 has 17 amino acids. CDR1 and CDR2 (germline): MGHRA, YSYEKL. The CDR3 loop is CASSQGLGGRVSYEQYF. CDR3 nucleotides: TGCGCCAGCAGCCAAGGTTTAGGTGGGAGGGTTTCCTACGAGCAGTACTTC.

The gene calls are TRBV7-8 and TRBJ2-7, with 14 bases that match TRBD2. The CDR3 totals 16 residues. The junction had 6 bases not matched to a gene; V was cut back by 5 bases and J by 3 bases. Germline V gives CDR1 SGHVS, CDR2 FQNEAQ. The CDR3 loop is CASSNRLAGGIYEQYF. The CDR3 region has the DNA TGTGCCAGCAGCAACCGACTAGCGGGAGGGATCTACGAGCAGTACTTC.

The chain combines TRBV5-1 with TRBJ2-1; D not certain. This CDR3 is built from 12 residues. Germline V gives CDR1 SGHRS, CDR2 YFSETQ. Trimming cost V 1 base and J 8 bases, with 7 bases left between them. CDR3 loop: CASSLPADEQFF. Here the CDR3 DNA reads TGCGCCAGCAGCTTGCCGGCGGATGAGCAGTTCTTC.

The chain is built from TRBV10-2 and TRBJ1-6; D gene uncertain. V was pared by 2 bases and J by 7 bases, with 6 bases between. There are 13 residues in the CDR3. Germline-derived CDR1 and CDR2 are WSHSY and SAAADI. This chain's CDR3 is CASSEIANSPLHF. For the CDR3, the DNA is TGCGCCAGCAGTGAGATCGCCAATTCACCCCTCCACTTT.

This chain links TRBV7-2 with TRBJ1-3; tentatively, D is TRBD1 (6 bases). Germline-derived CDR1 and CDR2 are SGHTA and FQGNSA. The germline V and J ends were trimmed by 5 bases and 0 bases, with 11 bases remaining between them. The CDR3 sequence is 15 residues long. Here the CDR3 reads CASSPDRFSGNTIYF. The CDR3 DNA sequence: TGTGCCAGCAGCCCCGACAGGTTCTCTGGAAACACCATATATTTT.

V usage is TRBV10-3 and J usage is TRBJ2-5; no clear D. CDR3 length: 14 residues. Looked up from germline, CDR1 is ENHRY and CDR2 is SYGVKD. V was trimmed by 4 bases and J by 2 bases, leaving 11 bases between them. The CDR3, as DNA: TGTGCCATCAGTGGCTGGACGGCTCAAGAGACCCAGTACTTC. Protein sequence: CAISGWTAQETQYF.

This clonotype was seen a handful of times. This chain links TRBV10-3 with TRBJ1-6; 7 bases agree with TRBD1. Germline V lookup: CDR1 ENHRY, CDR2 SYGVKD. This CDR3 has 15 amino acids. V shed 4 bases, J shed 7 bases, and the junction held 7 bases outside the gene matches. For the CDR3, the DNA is TGTGCCATCAGTGGACAGGGACGGGGCAATTCACCCCTCCACTTT. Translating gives CAISGQGRGNSPLHF.

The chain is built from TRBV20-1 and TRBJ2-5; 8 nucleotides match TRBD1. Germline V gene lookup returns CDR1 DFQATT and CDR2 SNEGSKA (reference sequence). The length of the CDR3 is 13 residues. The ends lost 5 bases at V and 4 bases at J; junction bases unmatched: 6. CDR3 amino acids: CSAERTGRETQYF. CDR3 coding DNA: TGCAGTGCTGAGCGGACAGGGAGAGAGACCCAGTACTTC.

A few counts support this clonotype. The CDR3 DNA sequence: TGTGCCAGCAGCTCGCCGGGACGGCGAGCCTACGAGCAGTACTTC. Protein product: CASSSPGRRAYEQYF. The chain links TRBV7-9 to TRBJ2-7; D possibly uses TRBD1 or TRBD2 (5 bases each). The CDR3 is made up of 15 amino acids. Germline V CDR1 and CDR2: SEHNR, FQNEAQ (reference sequence). Trimming pared 4 bases from V and 2 bases from J, leaving 15 bases between. Full variable domain (remainder filled in from reference TRBV7-9 and TRBJ2-7): DTGVSQNPRHKITKRGQNVTFRCDPISEHNRLYWYRQTLGQGPEFLTYFQNEAQLEKSRLLSDRFSAERPKGSFSTLEIQRTEQGDSAMYLCASSSPGRRAYEQYFGPGTRLTVT.

CDR3 amino acids: CASSTSSGSGGNEQFF. The CDR3 DNA reads TGTGCCAGCAGCACCAGTAGCGGGAGCGGTGGCAATGAGCAGTTCTTC. J is TRBJ2-1 and V is TRBV7-2, with 9 bases aligning to TRBD2. The CDR3 consists of 16 residues. In germline, CDR1 is SGHTA, CDR2 FQGNSA. The V segment lost 5 bases and the J segment 6 bases; nucleotides outside the gene matches: 11.

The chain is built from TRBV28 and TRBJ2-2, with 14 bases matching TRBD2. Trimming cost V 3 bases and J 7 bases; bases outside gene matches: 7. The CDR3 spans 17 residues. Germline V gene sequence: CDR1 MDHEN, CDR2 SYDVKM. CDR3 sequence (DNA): TGTGCCAGCAGTTTGGTGGGACTAGCGGGAGAGGTCGGGGAGCTGTTTTTT. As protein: CASSLVGLAGEVGELFF.

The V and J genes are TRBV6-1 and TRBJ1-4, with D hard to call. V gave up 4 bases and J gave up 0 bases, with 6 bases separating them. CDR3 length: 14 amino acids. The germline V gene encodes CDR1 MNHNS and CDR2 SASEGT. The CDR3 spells CASSVQATNEKLFF. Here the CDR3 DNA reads TGTGCCAGCAGTGTTCAAGCAACTAATGAAAAACTGTTTTTT.

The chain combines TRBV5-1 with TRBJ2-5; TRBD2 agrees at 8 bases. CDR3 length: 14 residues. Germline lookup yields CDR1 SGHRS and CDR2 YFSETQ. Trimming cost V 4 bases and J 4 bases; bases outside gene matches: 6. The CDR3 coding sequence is TGCGCCAGCAGCGCTGGCGGGGGGAGAGAGACCCAGTACTTC. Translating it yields CASSAGGGRETQYF.

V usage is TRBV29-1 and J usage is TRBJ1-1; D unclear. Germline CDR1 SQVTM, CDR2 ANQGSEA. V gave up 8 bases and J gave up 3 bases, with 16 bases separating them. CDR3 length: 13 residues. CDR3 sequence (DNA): TGCAGCACGGAAGAGTACGATGACACTGAAGCTTTCTTT. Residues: CSTEEYDDTEAFF. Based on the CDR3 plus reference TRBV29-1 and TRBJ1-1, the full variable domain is SAVISQKPSRDICQRGTSLTIQCQVDSQVTMMFWYRQQPGQSLTLIATANQGSEATYESGFVIDKFPISRPNLTFSTLTVSNMSPEDSSIYLCSTEEYDDTEAFFGQGTRLTVV.

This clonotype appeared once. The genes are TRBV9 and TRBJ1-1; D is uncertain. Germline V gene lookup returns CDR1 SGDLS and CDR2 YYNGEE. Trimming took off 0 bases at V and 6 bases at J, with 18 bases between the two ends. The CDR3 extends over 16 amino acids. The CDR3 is CASSVEVSGISAEAFF. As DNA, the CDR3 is TGTGCCAGCAGCGTAGAGGTTAGTGGGATCTCCGCTGAAGCTTTCTTT.

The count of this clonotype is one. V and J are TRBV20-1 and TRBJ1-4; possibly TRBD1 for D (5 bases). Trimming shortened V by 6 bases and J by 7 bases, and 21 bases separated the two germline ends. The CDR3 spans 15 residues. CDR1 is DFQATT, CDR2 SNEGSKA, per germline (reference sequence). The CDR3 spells CSATDTGRGVEKLFF. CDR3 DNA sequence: TGCAGTGCCACTGATACGGGCCGGGGCGTTGAAAAACTGTTTTTT.

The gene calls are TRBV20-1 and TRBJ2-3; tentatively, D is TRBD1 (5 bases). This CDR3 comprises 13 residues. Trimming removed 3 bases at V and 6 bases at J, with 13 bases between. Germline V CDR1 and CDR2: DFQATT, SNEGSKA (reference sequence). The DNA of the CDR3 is TGCAGTGCTAGGATTCAGGGTTTTGATACGCAGTATTTT. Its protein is CSARIQGFDTQYF.

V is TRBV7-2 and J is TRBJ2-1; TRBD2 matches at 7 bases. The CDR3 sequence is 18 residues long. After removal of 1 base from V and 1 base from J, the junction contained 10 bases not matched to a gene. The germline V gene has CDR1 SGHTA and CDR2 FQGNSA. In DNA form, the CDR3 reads TGTGCCAGCAGCTTAGTTGGGCTAGCGGAGAAATCCTACAATGAGCAGTTCTTC. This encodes CASSLVGLAEKSYNEQFF.

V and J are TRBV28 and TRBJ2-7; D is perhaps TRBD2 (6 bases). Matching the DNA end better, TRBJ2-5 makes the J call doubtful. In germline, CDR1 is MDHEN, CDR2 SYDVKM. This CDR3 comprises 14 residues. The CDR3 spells CASSLLGGCETQYF. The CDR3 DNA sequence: TGTGCCAGCAGTTTATTGGGGGGATGCGAGACCCAGTACTTC.

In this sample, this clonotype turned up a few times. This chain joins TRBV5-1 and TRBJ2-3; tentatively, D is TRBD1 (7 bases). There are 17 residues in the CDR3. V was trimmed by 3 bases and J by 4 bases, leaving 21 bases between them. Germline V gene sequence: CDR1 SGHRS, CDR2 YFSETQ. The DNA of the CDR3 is TGCGCCAGCAGCTCGGGCGGAGGGAACAGGGGCGCAGATACGCAGTATTTT. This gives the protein CASSSGGGNRGADTQYF.

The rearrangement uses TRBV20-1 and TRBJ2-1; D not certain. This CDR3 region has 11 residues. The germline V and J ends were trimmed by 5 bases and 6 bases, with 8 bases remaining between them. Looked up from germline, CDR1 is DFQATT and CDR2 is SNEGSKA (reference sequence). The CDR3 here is CSAYRSNEQFF. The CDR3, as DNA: TGCAGTGCTTATCGTAGCAATGAGCAGTTCTTC.

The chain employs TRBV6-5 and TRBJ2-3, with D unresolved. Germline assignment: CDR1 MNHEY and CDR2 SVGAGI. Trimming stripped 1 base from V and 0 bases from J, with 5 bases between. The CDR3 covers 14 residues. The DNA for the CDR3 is TGTGCCAGCAGTTACTACGGGAGCACAGATACGCAGTATTTT. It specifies CASSYYGSTDTQYF.

The CDR3 coding sequence is TGTGCCAGCAGCCAAATATGGGGGAGTGAGCAGTACTTC. Its translation is CASSQIWGSEQYF. The chain carries TRBV3-1 and TRBJ2-5; possibly TRBD1 or TRBD2 for D (5 bases each). There are 13 residues in the CDR3. The ends were cut back, 2 bases at V and 11 bases at J, with 15 bases in the middle. Germline loops: CDR1 LGHDT, CDR2 YNNKEL (reference sequence).

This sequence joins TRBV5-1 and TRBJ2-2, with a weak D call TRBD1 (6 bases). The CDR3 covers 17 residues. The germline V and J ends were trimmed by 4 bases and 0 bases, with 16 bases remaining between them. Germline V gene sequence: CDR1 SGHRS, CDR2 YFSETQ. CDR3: CASSLGDRPANTGELFF. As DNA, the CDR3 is TGCGCCAGCAGCCTCGGCGACAGGCCTGCGAACACCGGGGAGCTGTTTTTT.

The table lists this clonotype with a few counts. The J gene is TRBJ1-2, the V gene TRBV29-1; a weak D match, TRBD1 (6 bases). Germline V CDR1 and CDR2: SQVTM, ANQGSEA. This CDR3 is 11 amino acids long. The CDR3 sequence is CSARTDYGYTF. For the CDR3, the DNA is TGCAGTGCACGGACAGACTATGGCTACACCTTC.